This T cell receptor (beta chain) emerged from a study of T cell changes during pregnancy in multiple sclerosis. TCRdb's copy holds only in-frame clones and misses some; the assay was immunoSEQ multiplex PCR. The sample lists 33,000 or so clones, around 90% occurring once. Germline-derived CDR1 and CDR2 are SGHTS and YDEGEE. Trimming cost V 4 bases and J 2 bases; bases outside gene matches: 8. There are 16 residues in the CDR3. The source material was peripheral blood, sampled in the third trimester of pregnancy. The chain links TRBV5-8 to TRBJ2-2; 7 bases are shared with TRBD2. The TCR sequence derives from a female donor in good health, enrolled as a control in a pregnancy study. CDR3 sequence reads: CASSHGEGINTGELFF. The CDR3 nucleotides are TGTGCCAGCAGCCACGGGGAGGGGATAAACACCGGGGAGCTGTTTTTT.